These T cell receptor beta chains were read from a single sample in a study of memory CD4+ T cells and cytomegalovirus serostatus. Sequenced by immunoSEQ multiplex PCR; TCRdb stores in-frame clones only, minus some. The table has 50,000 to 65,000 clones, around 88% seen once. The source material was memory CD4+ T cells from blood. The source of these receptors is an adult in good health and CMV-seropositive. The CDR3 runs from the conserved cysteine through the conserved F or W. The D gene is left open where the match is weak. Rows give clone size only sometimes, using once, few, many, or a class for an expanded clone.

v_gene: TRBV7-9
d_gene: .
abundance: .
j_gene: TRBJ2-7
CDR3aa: CASRIGTQPHEQYF
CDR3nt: TGTGCCAGCAGAATCGGAACCCAACCCCACGAGCAGTACTTC

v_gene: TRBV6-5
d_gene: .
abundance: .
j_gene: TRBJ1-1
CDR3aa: CASSYSRQDTEAFF
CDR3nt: TGTGCCAGCAGTTACTCGAGACAGGACACTGAAGCTTTCTTT

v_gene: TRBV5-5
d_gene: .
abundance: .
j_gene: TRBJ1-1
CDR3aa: CASSGTRSGAFF
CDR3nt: TGTGCCAGCAGCGGGACCCGGTCCGGGGCTTTCTTT

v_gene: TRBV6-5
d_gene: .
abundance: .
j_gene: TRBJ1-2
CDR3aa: CASSYSETSYGYTF
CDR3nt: TGTGCCAGCAGTTACTCGGAGACGTCCTATGGCTACACCTTC

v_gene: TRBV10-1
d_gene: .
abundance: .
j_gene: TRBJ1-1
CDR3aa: CASSDLDVGTEAFF
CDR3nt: TGCGCCAGCAGTGACCTGGATGTAGGAACTGAAGCTTTCTTT

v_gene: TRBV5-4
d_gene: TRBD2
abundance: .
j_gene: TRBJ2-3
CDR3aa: CASSQGLAGSTDTQYF
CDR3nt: TGTGCCAGCAGCCAGGGACTAGCGGGAAGCACAGATACGCAGTATTTT

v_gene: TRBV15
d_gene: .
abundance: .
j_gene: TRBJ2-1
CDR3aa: CATSRDRRSIYNEQFF
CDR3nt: TGTGCCACCAGCAGAGATCGAAGGTCCATCTACAATGAGCAGTTCTTC

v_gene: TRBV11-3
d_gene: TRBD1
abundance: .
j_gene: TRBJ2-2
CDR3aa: CASSLGQGRTGELFF
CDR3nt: TGTGCCAGCAGCCTGGGACAGGGGAGGACCGGGGAGCTGTTTTTT

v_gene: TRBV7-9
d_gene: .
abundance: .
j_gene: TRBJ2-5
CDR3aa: CASHGGETQYF
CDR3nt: TGTGCCAGCCACGGAGGGGAGACCCAGTACTTC

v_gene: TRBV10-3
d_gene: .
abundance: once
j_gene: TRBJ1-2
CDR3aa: CAISDRFTNYGYTF
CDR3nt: TGTGCCATCAGTGATCGTTTTACCAACTATGGCTACACCTTC